This passage covers 27 T cell receptor beta chains from one sample sequenced in a study of CD8 T cells in ankylosing spondylitis. General study points: A TCR beta motif of roughly eight highly homologous variants appeared characteristic of ankylosing spondylitis blood.

These receptors are not linked to any known antigen. TCRdb processed the 5' RACE reads anew with MiXCR; each CDR3 protein has one entry. The sample consists of some 330,000 distinct CDR3 sequences, 8% of them appearing once. Sequencing was done on a sample of blood, either unsorted or a sorted T cell fraction (not recorded which). All receptors come from a male donor with ankylosing spondylitis.

This clonotype was counted between two and nine times. This rearrangement joins TRBV29-1 to TRBJ2-1; D remains unclear. The length of the CDR3 is 12 residues. Germline V CDR1 and CDR2: SQVTM, ANQGSEA. The V end was cut by 3 bases, the J end by 3 bases, with 6 bases between. The CDR3 DNA follows: TGCAGCGTTGACCTGGTCTACAATGAGCAGTTCTTC. Protein product: CSVDLVYNEQFF.

The chain joins TRBV11-3 to TRBJ1-1; D call uncertain. Trimming removed 1 base at V and 3 bases at J, with 15 bases between. Germline CDR1 SGHNT, CDR2 YENEEA. The CDR3 contains 16 residues. The CDR3 sequence: CASSLGLADGDTEAFF. CDR3 bases: TGTGCCAGCAGCTTAGGTTTGGCTGATGGGGACACTGAAGCTTTCTTT.

This clonotype showed up just a few times. As DNA, the CDR3 is TGTGCCAGCACTGGGCCCAGCTCTGGAAACACCATATATTTT. This encodes CASTGPSSGNTIYF. The chain is built from TRBV6-1 and TRBJ1-3; D call uncertain. This CDR3 is built from 14 residues. CDR1 is MNHNS and CDR2 is SASEGT in the germline V gene. V lost 7 bases to trimming and J lost 0 bases, with 10 bases between them.

This clonotype was observed a few times. The rearrangement joins TRBV7-9 to TRBJ2-7; no definite D call. Between the trimmed V and J ends, which lost 3 bases and 3 bases, there was a span of 6 bases. Germline V gene sequence: CDR1 SEHNR, CDR2 FQNEAQ (reference sequence). The CDR3 loop spans 12 amino acids. In DNA form, the CDR3 reads TGTGCCAGCAGCTTCGACCTCTACGAGCAGTACTTC. It specifies CASSFDLYEQYF.

The chain links TRBV4-1 to TRBJ2-7; 8 bases line up with TRBD2. V shed 0 bases and J 4 bases; nucleotides not matched to a gene: 5. Germline CDR1 reads MGHRA; CDR2 reads YSYEKL. The CDR3 length is 15 residues. Written as DNA, the CDR3 is TGCGCCAGCAGCCAAGAAATAGCGGGAACTTACGAGCAGTACTTC. Its protein is CASSQEIAGTYEQYF.

The V and J genes are TRBV24-1 and TRBJ2-1; the match to TRBD1 covers 10 bases. Germline-derived CDR1 and CDR2 are KGHDR and SFDVKD. This CDR3 has 17 amino acids. V was pared by 4 bases and J by 5 bases, with 10 bases of the junction left unmatched. CDR3 loop: CATSDAGTGVHNNEQFF. The CDR3 nucleotides are TGTGCCACCAGTGACGCCGGGACAGGGGTGCACAACAATGAGCAGTTCTTC.

J is TRBJ2-1 and V is TRBV15, with D possibly being TRBD2 (5 bases). The CDR3 has 16 amino acids. V was pared by 2 bases and J by 0 bases, with 11 bases between. Germline V gives CDR1 LNHNV, CDR2 YYDKDF (reference sequence). The CDR3 loop reads CATSRRRAGSYNEQFF. CDR3 DNA: TGTGCCACCAGCAGACGGCGGGCGGGCTCCTACAATGAGCAGTTCTTC.

The sample holds a few counts of this clonotype. The chain couples TRBV20-1 to TRBJ2-7, with 7 bases aligning to TRBD1. The CDR3 sequence is 15 residues long. The germline V gene encodes CDR1 DFQATT and CDR2 SNEGSKA (reference sequence). The V gene end was trimmed by 0 bases and the J gene end by 4 bases; junction bases not matched to a gene: 9. This CDR3 is CSAREKTGVDYEQYF. CDR3 bases: TGCAGTGCTAGAGAAAAAACAGGGGTTGATTACGAGCAGTACTTC.

This chain uses TRBV12-3 or TRBV12-4 with TRBJ2-2; tentative D call: TRBD2 (5 bases). The CDR3 is 13 amino acids. Trimming left V 6 bases short and J 6 bases short, with 11 bases between. In DNA form, the CDR3 reads TGTGCCAGCAGCCGATTGGGAGCCGGGGAGCTGTTTTTT. This codes for CASSRLGAGELFF.

In this sample, this clonotype turned up a few times. CDR3 amino acids: CSVRRASHEQYF. The CDR3 nucleotides are TGCAGCGTTCGGCGTGCCAGCCACGAGCAGTACTTC. The chain links TRBV29-1 to TRBJ2-7; D not certain. The germline V and J ends were trimmed by 5 bases and 5 bases, with 13 bases remaining between them. This CDR3 comprises 12 residues. Per the germline V gene, CDR1 is SQVTM and CDR2 is ANQGSEA.

This clonotype was found many times. This sequence joins TRBV28 and TRBJ1-3; tentatively, D is TRBD1 (5 bases). CDR1 is MDHEN, CDR2 SYDVKM, per germline. Trimming left V 6 bases short and J 8 bases short, with 14 bases between. The CDR3 spans 13 residues. CDR3 region: CASSEQGPDTIYF. The CDR3 bases are TGTGCCAGCAGCGAGCAGGGCCCAGACACCATATATTTT.

This clonotype was detected a few times. V is TRBV28 and J is TRBJ1-3, with TRBD1 matching 8 bases. This CDR3 region has 14 residues. The V gene end was trimmed by 4 bases and the J gene end by 5 bases; junction bases not matched to a gene: 4. Germline lookup yields CDR1 MDHEN and CDR2 SYDVKM. The CDR3 is CASSSGQGRNTIYF. CDR3 nucleotides: TGTGCCAGCAGTTCAGGACAGGGAAGAAACACCATATATTTT.

The chain joins TRBV5-1 to TRBJ2-1; possible D gene TRBD1, 5 bases. The germline CDR1 and CDR2 sequences are SGHRS and YFSETQ. The CDR3 is made up of 13 amino acids. V lost 5 bases to trimming and J lost 5 bases, with 11 bases between them. The CDR3 DNA reads TGCGCCAGCAGAGACAGCGCCAACAATGAGCAGTTCTTC. It codes for CASRDSANNEQFF.

This chain joins TRBV7-8 and TRBJ2-7; D possibly matches TRBD1 or TRBD2 (5 bases each). This CDR3 has 15 amino acids. V lost 4 bases, J lost 3 bases, and 16 bases lay in between. Germline CDR1 reads SGHVS; CDR2 reads FQNEAQ. CDR3 in amino acids: CASSSPRDGDYEQYF. The CDR3, as DNA: TGTGCCAGCAGCTCGCCCCGGGACGGAGACTACGAGCAGTACTTC.

V gene TRBV29-1 combines with J gene TRBJ2-3; D remains unclear. The CDR3 runs to 12 residues. Germline loops: CDR1 SQVTM, CDR2 ANQGSEA. The V end lost 4 bases, the J end lost 3 bases, and 8 bases lay between the germline ends. The CDR3 here is CSVGPRTDTQYF. The CDR3 DNA sequence: TGCAGCGTTGGCCCAAGGACAGATACGCAGTATTTT.

The CDR3 is CASSPGAGFGETQYF. The CDR3 nucleotides are TGCGCCAGCAGCCCCGGGGCGGGCTTCGGGGAGACCCAGTACTTC. The rearrangement joins TRBV5-1 to TRBJ2-5; D tentatively fits TRBD1 or TRBD2 (5 bases each). This CDR3 region has 15 residues. The V gene lost 4 bases and the J gene lost 5 bases, with 18 bases spanning the gap. Per the germline V gene, CDR1 is SGHRS and CDR2 is YFSETQ.

The rearrangement joins TRBV7-2 to TRBJ2-7, with TRBD2 matching over 7 bases. After removal of 5 bases from V and 0 bases from J, the junction contained 7 bases not matched to a gene. In germline, CDR1 is SGHTA, CDR2 FQGNSA. The CDR3 is made up of 15 amino acids. This CDR3 is CASSPRTSDSYEQYF. The CDR3 coding sequence is TGTGCCAGCAGCCCCAGGACTAGTGACTCCTACGAGCAGTACTTC. Full variable domain (remainder filled in from reference TRBV7-2 and TRBJ2-7): GAGVSQSPSNKVTEKGKDVELRCDPISGHTALYWYRQSLGQGLEFLIYFQGNSAPDKSGLPSDRFSAERTGGSVSTLTIQRTQQEDSAVYLCASSPRTSDSYEQYFGPGTRLTVT.

This clonotype turned up a few times. V and J are TRBV30 and TRBJ1-1; TRBD1 might be the D (5 bases). CDR1 is GTSNPN, CDR2 SVGIG, per germline (reference sequence). The CDR3 contains 13 residues. Between the trimmed V and J ends, which lost 0 bases and 6 bases, there was a span of 11 bases. The CDR3 protein is CAWSVGQGAEAFF. The CDR3 region has the DNA TGTGCCTGGAGTGTAGGGCAGGGAGCTGAAGCTTTCTTT.

This clonotype was found a few times. The chain employs TRBV12-3 or TRBV12-4 and TRBJ2-1; no definite D call. The CDR3 has 15 amino acids. Trimming pared 6 bases from V and 4 bases from J, leaving 16 bases between. This CDR3 is CASSPTSVRYNEQFF. CDR3 in DNA: TGTGCCAGCAGCCCAACCTCTGTTCGGTACAATGAGCAGTTCTTC.

This clonotype occurred a few times. The chain is built from TRBV7-9 and TRBJ1-2; no clear D gene. The length of the CDR3 is 13 residues. The V gene's germline CDR1 is SEHNR and CDR2 FQNEAQ (reference sequence). V was clipped by 1 base and J by 3 bases, with 6 bases between them. CDR3 bases: TGTGCCAGCAGCTTAGACTGGGACTATGGCTACACCTTC. This codes for CASSLDWDYGYTF. The variable domain in full, completed from reference TRBV7-9 and TRBJ1-2, reads DTGVSQNPRHKITKRGQNVTFRCDPISEHNRLYWYRQTLGQGPEFLTYFQNEAQLEKSRLLSDRFSAERPKGSFSTLEIQRTEQGDSAMYLCASSLDWDYGYTFGSGTRLTVV.

Worth noting for this clonotype: This may be a read error, as it is one base from a much larger clone. V is TRBV12-3 or TRBV12-4 and J is TRBJ1-6; TRBD1 aligns across 11 bases. There are 14 residues in the CDR3. Trimming took 5 bases from V and 18 from J; bases not matched to a gene: 12. The CDR3 protein is CASSTGTGGLTRHF. The DNA of the CDR3 is TGTGCCAGCAGTACCGGGACAGGGGGTCTGACGCGCCACTTT.

In its sample, this clonotype was seen a few times. The chain has TRBV12-3 or TRBV12-4 and TRBJ1-2; the D gene is possibly TRBD1 (5 bases). V was pared by 4 bases and J by 4 bases, with 7 bases between. The CDR3 contains 12 residues. CDR3 in DNA: TGTGCCAGCAGTTCGGACATCTATGGCTACACCTTC. Its protein product is CASSSDIYGYTF.

This clonotype was seen more than once but under ten times. The genes are TRBV5-1 and TRBJ1-1; the D is unclear. The CDR3 totals 15 residues. Germline CDR1 is SGHRS and CDR2 is YFSETQ. V dropped 4 bases and J dropped 0 bases, with 13 bases sitting between them. CDR3 loop: CASSPEGRMNTEAFF. Written as DNA, the CDR3 is TGCGCCAGCAGCCCGGAAGGGAGGATGAACACTGAAGCTTTCTTT.

This clonotype was counted only a few times. The DNA for the CDR3 is TGCAGTGCTAGAGATCGTGAACGGGCTAGCGGGAGGGCATACGAGCAGTACTTC. Translating gives CSARDRERASGRAYEQYF. V is TRBV20-1 and J is TRBJ2-7; TRBD2 matches at 12 bases. This CDR3 is built from 18 residues. CDR1 and CDR2 from the germline V gene are DFQATT and SNEGSKA (reference sequence). Germline trimming cut 0 bases from V and 4 bases from J; bases unmatched to any gene: 13.

This clonotype has a handful of counts. The chain joins TRBV7-9 to TRBJ2-5; a weak D match, TRBD1 (5 bases). The CDR3 has 11 amino acids. V shed 8 bases and J shed 5 bases, with 9 bases lying between them. Germline lookup yields CDR1 SEHNR and CDR2 FQNEAQ (reference sequence). The DNA of the CDR3 is TGTGCCAGCGGGAAGGGGGAGACCCAGTACTTC. This codes for CASGKGETQYF.

The V call is TRBV5-1, the J call TRBJ2-1; possibly TRBD1 or TRBD2 for D (5 bases each). This CDR3 contains 15 residues. Germline V gene sequence: CDR1 SGHRS, CDR2 YFSETQ. V was cut by 1 base and J by 8 bases, with 16 bases left in between. The CDR3 DNA is TGCGCCAGCAGCTTGATGGCCACGGGACGGTATGAGCAGTTCTTC. Its protein product is CASSLMATGRYEQFF.

There are a few counts of this clonotype. This sequence joins TRBV12-3 or TRBV12-4 and TRBJ2-1; D is ambiguous. The V and J ends lost 4 bases and 5 bases respectively, with 15 bases between them. This CDR3 has 15 amino acids. The CDR3, as DNA: TGTGCCAGCAGTTCAACCCGTCCTCTGCACAATGAGCAGTTCTTC. It translates to CASSSTRPLHNEQFF.